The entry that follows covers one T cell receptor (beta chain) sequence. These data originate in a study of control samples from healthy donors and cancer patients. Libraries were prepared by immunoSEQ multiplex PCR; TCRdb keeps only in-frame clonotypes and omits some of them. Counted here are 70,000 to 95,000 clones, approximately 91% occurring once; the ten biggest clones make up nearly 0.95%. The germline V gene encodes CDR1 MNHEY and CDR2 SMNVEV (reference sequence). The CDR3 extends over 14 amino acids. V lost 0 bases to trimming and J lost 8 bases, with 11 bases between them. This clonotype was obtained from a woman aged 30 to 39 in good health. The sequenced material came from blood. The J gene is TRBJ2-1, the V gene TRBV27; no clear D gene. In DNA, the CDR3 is TGTGCCAGCAGTTTATCATTCCATCAAGATGAGCAGTTCTTC. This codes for CASSLSFHQDEQFF.